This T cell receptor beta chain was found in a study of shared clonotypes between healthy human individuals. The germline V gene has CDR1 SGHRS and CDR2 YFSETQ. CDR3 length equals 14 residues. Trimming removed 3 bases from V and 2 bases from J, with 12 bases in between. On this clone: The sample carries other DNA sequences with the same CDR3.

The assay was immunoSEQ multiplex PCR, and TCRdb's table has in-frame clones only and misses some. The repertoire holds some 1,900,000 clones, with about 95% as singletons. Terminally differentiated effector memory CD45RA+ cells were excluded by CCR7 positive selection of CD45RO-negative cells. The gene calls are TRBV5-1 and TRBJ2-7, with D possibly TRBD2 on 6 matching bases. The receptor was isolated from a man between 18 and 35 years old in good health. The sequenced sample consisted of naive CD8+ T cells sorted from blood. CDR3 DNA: TGCGCCAGCAGCTGGGACTCAGGGCCCTACGAGCAGTACTTC. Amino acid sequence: CASSWDSGPYEQYF. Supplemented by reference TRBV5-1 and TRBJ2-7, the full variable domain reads KAGVTQTPRYLIKTRGQQVTLSCSPISGHRSVSWYQQTPGQGLQFLFEYFSETQRNKGNFPGRFSGRQFSNSRSEMNVSTLELGDSALYLCASSWDSGPYEQYFGPGTRLTVT.